This T cell receptor (beta chain) was recorded in a study of shared T cell receptors in the human thymus. Sequencing used immunoSEQ multiplex PCR; TCRdb keeps in-frame clones, though not all of them. The sample includes about 660,000 clones, roughly 88% of them seen just once. The CDR3 is made up of 13 amino acids. The V and J ends lost 4 bases and 3 bases, in that order; junction bases with no gene match: 4. Germline V gene sequence: CDR1 SGHRS, CDR2 YFSETQ. The same data also went into a second study, on human thymus T cells. From that report: Resections obtained during corrective heart surgery supplied the thymus tissue. Gene usage (both V and J) appeared biased in thymic and blood repertoires. Thymic repertoires overlap heavily among unrelated individuals, related research has reported.

This clonotype originated in a boy under two years old with a congenital heart defect. The J gene is TRBJ2-7, the V gene TRBV5-1; 7 nucleotides match TRBD1. The sample consisted of thymocytes. CDR3 DNA sequence: TGCGCCAGCAGCCTAGGGACAGACTACGAGCAGTACTTC. It translates to CASSLGTDYEQYF.